A single T cell receptor (beta chain) is shown here with its context. The antigen is undetermined. Given the absence of the conserved phenylalanine or tryptophan at the CDR3 end, a read error is likely. This entry comes from a study of cytomegalovirus exposure and HLA in healthy donors. Study background: Inside one of the first data releases sat about 91 million unique TCRs taken from HLA-typed donors. General study points: In a later analysis, common viral pathogens appeared linked to several of the most significant clusters.

V lost 6 bases to trimming and J lost 4 bases, with 12 bases between them. The CDR3 length is 13 residues. Germline loops: CDR1 MNHEY, CDR2 SVGAGI. 13 Jbeta primers and 60 Vbeta primers were used for the PCR. TCRdb's copy holds only in-frame clones and misses some; the assay was immunoSEQ multiplex PCR. Of about 160,000 clones in the sample, 70% to 90% were seen once. The chain links TRBV6-5 to TRBJ1-1; no firm D call. The sequence was obtained from a man aged 18 to 35 in good health and CMV-seropositive. The sequencing sample was made of PBMCs. The CDR3 region is CASRPRGGTEAFL. The CDR3 region has the DNA TGTGCCAGCAGGCCTCGGGGAGGCACTGAAGCTTTCCTT.